The 19 T cell receptor beta chains listed next were all sequenced from one sample in a study of immune characterization of retroperitoneal liposarcoma. TCRdb reprocessed the PCR reads via MiXCR and lists one record per CDR3 protein. The profile covers around 20,000 distinct CDR3 sequences, with 35% to 40% appearing a single time and about 7.8% taken by the ten largest. Material: blood. These receptors were obtained from a male donor with retroperitoneal liposarcoma.

This chain joins TRBV7-4 and TRBJ1-2; TRBD1 agrees at 7 bases. The CDR3 is made up of 15 amino acids. The junction had 13 bases not matched to a gene; V was cut back by 5 bases and J by 7 bases. CDR1 and CDR2 (germline): SGHVT, SQSDAQ. In nucleotides, the CDR3 is TGTGCCAGCAGCCCAATCGACAGGGCGTGGGGTGGCTACACCTTC. Translating it yields CASSPIDRAWGGYTF.

In its sample, this clonotype was seen many times. The chain combines TRBV6-1 with TRBJ2-7, with TRBD1 matching 7 bases. The CDR3 totals 13 residues. Trimming removed 5 bases from V and 3 bases from J; junction bases left unmatched: 4. The germline CDR1 and CDR2 sequences are MNHNS and SASEGT. DNA of the CDR3: TGTGCCAGCAGTCGGGGACAGTACTACGAGCAGTACTTC. Its protein product is CASSRGQYYEQYF.

This clonotype has a single count. The junction and the germline gene differ at one end; a read error may be behind it. The V and J genes are TRBV7-2 and TRBJ2-4; TRBD2 matches at 8 bases. CDR3 length: 15 amino acids. The germline gives CDR1 SGHTA, CDR2 FQGNSA. CDR3 bases: TGTGCCTGCAGCTTGGGCGTGGAAACGGGGGGGGTCCAGTACTTC. Protein product: CACSLGVETGGVQYF.

This clonotype turned up a few times. The chain is built from TRBV12-3 or TRBV12-4 and TRBJ1-2; 7 nucleotides align to TRBD1. The CDR3 sequence is 14 residues long. V dropped 1 base and J dropped 7; count of bases not matched to a gene: 6. The CDR3 DNA is TGTGCCAGCAGTTTAGGCCAGGGGGTCCCTGGCTACACCTTC. This translates into CASSLGQGVPGYTF.

This clonotype has a handful of counts. This chain joins TRBV7-2 and TRBJ2-4, with 7 bases lining up with TRBD2. The J call may be wrong; the DNA end is better matched by TRBJ2-5. Germline V gives CDR1 SGHTA, CDR2 FQGNSA. The CDR3 extends over 14 amino acids. The CDR3 reads CASSTSGTQETQYF. Written as DNA, the CDR3 is TGTGCCAGCAGCACAAGCGGGACCCAAGAGACCCAGTACTTC.

As to this clonotype: A much bigger clone sits one base away, suggesting this may be a read error. The genes are TRBV6-6 and TRBJ2-7; 10 bases fit TRBD1. Matching the DNA end better, TRBJ2-5 makes the J call doubtful. Germline CDR1 reads MNHNY; CDR2 reads SVGAGI (reference sequence). The CDR3 is 14 residues long. CDR3 coding DNA: TGTGCCAGCAGTGAACCGGACAGGGGGGAGACCCAGTACTTC. It encodes CASSEPDRGETQYF.

This clonotype was counted once. The CDR3 reads CASSLGFGGEIYEQYF. CDR3 DNA: TGTGCCAGCAGCTTAGGATTTGGGGGGGAGATCTACGAGCAGTACTTC. The rearrangement links TRBV7-3 to TRBJ2-7, with 7 bases fitting TRBD2. V lost 2 bases, J lost 3 bases, and 10 bases stayed unmatched. CDR1 SGHTA and CDR2 FQGTGA come from the germline V gene. This CDR3 is built from 16 residues.

This chain joins TRBV7-3 and TRBJ2-3, with D unresolved. Germline lookup yields CDR1 SGHTA and CDR2 FQGTGA. The CDR3 has 14 residues. V was trimmed by 4 bases and J by 0 bases, leaving 8 bases between them. CDR3 in amino acids: CASSSVGSTDTQYF. The CDR3 nucleotides read TGTGCCAGCAGCTCCGTTGGTAGCACAGATACGCAGTATTTT.

As regards this clonotype: No conserved phenylalanine or tryptophan ends this CDR3, so it is likely a read error. The J gene is TRBJ2-7, the V gene TRBV4-3; the D call may be TRBD1 or TRBD2 (5 bases each). V was shortened by 2 bases and J by 6 bases, with 23 bases between the two germline ends. This CDR3 is built from 17 residues. From germline, CDR1 is LGHNA and CDR2 YSLEER. DNA for the CDR3: TGCGCCAGCAGCCAACCTACTGGGGGTGTCATTTGGGGCGAGCAGTACTTG. This encodes CASSQPTGGVIWGEQYL.

In its sample, this clonotype was seen many times. The CDR3 here is CASSEAMTYGEQFF. Here the CDR3 DNA reads TGTGCCAGCAGTGAAGCGATGACCTACGGTGAGCAGTTCTTC. V gene TRBV6-1 combines with J gene TRBJ2-1, with D hard to call. The CDR3 contains 14 residues. Germline CDR1 is MNHNS and CDR2 is SASEGT. V was cut by 0 bases and J by 9 bases, with 12 bases left in between.

This clonotype qualifies as medium-sized. The rearrangement joins TRBV7-2 to TRBJ2-1; TRBD2 matches 10 bases. The CDR3 is made up of 16 amino acids. Germline CDR1 and CDR2: SGHTA and FQGNSA. With V trimmed by 6 bases and J by 13 bases, 18 bases remained unmatched. CDR3 residues: CASSFGLAAGGETQFF. CDR3 nucleotides: TGTGCCAGCAGTTTCGGACTAGCGGCGGGCGGCGAGACCCAGTTCTTC.

The gene calls are TRBV6-1 and TRBJ1-1; D is uncertain. V was cut by 6 bases and J by 1 base, with 9 bases left in between. The CDR3 is 13 amino acids. Germline V CDR1 and CDR2: MNHNS, SASEGT. CDR3 DNA: TGTGCCAGCAGGTACAGAGAGAACACTGAAGCTTTCTTT. This translates into CASRYRENTEAFF.

Concerning this clonotype itself: At one end, the junction sequence differs from germline, possibly due to a read error. This chain links TRBV4-1 with TRBJ2-1; TRBD2 might be the D (5 bases). This CDR3 contains 14 residues. Germline values: CDR1 MGHRA, CDR2 YSYEKL. The CDR3 protein is CASSQVGMANEQFF. CDR3 nucleotides: TGTGCCAGCAGCCAAGTCGGGATGGCCAATGAGCAGTTCTTC.

The rearrangement joins TRBV4-3 to TRBJ2-7; 7 positions match TRBD1. This CDR3 region has 15 residues. V lost 4 bases, J lost 0 bases, and 6 bases stayed unmatched. Looked up from germline, CDR1 is LGHNA and CDR2 is YSLEER. The CDR3 spells CASSLRTGLSYEQYF. The CDR3 DNA reads as TGCGCCAGCAGCCTCCGGACAGGCCTCTCCTACGAGCAGTACTTC.

This clonotype is a singleton in its sample. The rearrangement joins TRBV5-4 to TRBJ2-5, with 8 bases aligning to TRBD2. Germline values: CDR1 SGHNT, CDR2 YYREEE (reference sequence). Trimming took 3 bases from V and 4 from J; bases not matched to a gene: 5. The CDR3 length is 14 residues. The CDR3 sequence is CASSSRTSLETQYF. CDR3 in DNA: TGTGCCAGCAGCTCGCGGACTAGCTTAGAGACCCAGTACTTC.

This clonotype was seen more than once but under ten times. The gene calls are TRBV6-1 and TRBJ1-5; tentative D call: TRBD1 (6 bases). Per the germline V gene, CDR1 is MNHNS and CDR2 is SASEGT. Trimming removed 0 bases at V and 2 bases at J, with 11 bases between. The CDR3 is made up of 16 amino acids. CDR3 loop: CASSEAGGSGNQPQHF. In nucleotides, the CDR3 is TGTGCCAGCAGTGAAGCTGGGGGCTCTGGCAATCAGCCCCAGCATTTT.

This clonotype was observed a handful of times. The chain is built from TRBV6-1 and TRBJ1-2; D is ambiguous. The ends were cut back, 3 bases at V and 2 bases at J, with 1 base in the middle. CDR3 size: 11 residues. Germline CDR1 MNHNS, CDR2 SASEGT. CDR3 DNA sequence: TGTGCCAGCAGTGACAACTATGGCTACACCTTC. Its protein product is CASSDNYGYTF.

Concerning this clonotype: A read error may explain this, as a much larger clone is one base away. CDR3 amino acids: CARSPLLAGGAYEQFF. CDR3 nucleotides: TGTGCCCGCAGTCCGCTACTAGCGGGAGGGGCCTACGAGCAGTTCTTC. This chain connects TRBV12-3 or TRBV12-4 to TRBJ2-1; 13 bases fit TRBD2. This CDR3 comprises 16 residues.

This clonotype was counted once. The conserved final phenylalanine or tryptophan is absent from the CDR3, which likely points to a read error. No DNA is shown, since the ends of the CDR3 on it are uncertain; the CDR3 is the one TCRdb lists. V usage is TRBV12-5 and J usage is TRBJ2-1. Germline V lookup: CDR1 LGHNT, CDR2 FRNRAP. The length of the CDR3 is 12 amino acids, counting both ends. This CDR3 reads CASMFFFGIFAC.